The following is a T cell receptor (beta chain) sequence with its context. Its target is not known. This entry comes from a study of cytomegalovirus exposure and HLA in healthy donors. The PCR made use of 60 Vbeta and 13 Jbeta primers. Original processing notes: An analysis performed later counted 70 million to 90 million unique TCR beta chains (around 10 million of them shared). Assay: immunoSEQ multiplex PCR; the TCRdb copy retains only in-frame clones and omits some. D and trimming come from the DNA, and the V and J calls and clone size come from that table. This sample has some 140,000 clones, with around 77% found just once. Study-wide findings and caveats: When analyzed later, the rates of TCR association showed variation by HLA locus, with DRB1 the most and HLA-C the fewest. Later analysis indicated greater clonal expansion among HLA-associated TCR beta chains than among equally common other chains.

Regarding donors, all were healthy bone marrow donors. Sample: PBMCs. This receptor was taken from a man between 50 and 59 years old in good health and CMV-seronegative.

CDR3 in amino acids: CASSLEGGTYNEQFF. In DNA form, the CDR3 reads TGCGCCAGCAGCCTCGAAGGGGGTACCTACAATGAGCAGTTCTTC. The chain recombines TRBV5-1 with TRBJ2-1; D is perhaps TRBD1 (6 bases). Germline CDR1 is SGHRS and CDR2 is YFSETQ. V lost 4 bases and J lost 2, with 13 bases in between. The length of the CDR3 is 15 residues.